Presented here are 8 T cell receptor beta chains from one specimen sequenced in a study of cytomegalovirus exposure and HLA in healthy donors (dated by TCRdb to about 2017). The library was prepared using the immunoSEQ multiplex PCR assay. For the multiplex PCR, a mixture combining 60 forward primers for TCR Vbeta segments and 13 reverse primers for TCR Jbeta segments was used. TCRdb obtained this table from immuneACCESS and retained in-frame rearrangements with V and J assigned. These tables miss some clones; where compared with another copy, unresolved V genes account for less than half of the shortfall, and the remainder is unexplained. Within this sample are about 180,000 clones, with 84% of them counted one time only. The top ten clonotypes cover under 0.4% of the sample. The sequenced sample was PBMCs. The receptors originated from a boy aged 2-15 years in good health and CMV-seronegative.

The chain carries TRBV7-2 and TRBJ2-7; TRBD1 is a possible D gene (6 bases). The CDR3 is 15 residues long. Trimming removed 5 bases at V and 2 bases at J, with 16 bases between. Per germline, CDR1 SGHTA and CDR2 FQGNSA. The CDR3 loop is CASSPAQGQTYEQYF. As DNA, the CDR3 is TGTGCCAGCAGCCCAGCGCAGGGGCAAACCTACGAGCAGTACTTC.

This clone showed up just a few times. The chain is built from TRBV19 and TRBJ1-4, with D tentatively TRBD1 (5 bases). In germline, CDR1 is LNHDA, CDR2 SQIVND (reference sequence). With 5 bases removed from V and 4 bases from J, the gap between germline ends came to 11 bases. The CDR3 totals 14 residues. Written as DNA, the CDR3 is TGTGCCAGTAGTCCTCGGCAGGGTAATGAAAAACTGTTTTTT. Translation gives CASSPRQGNEKLFF. Together with reference TRBV19 and TRBJ1-4, the CDR3 gives the full variable domain: DGGITQSPKYLFRKEGQNVTLSCEQNLNHDAMYWYRQDPGQGLRLIYYSQIVNDFQKGDIAEGYSVSREKKESFPLTVTSAQKNPTAFYLCASSPRQGNEKLFFGSGTQLSVL.

This sequence joins TRBV7-6 and TRBJ2-3; 7 bases fit TRBD2. Unmatched junction bases numbered 4, after V lost 1 base and J lost 0 bases. Germline-derived CDR1 and CDR2 are SGHVS and FNYEAQ. The CDR3 runs 16 residues. Here the CDR3 reads CASSLGSGISTDTQYF. The CDR3 nucleotides are TGTGCCAGCAGCTTAGGGAGCGGGATCAGCACAGATACGCAGTATTTT.

V is TRBV5-8 and J is TRBJ2-7; 7 positions agree with TRBD1. The CDR3 extends over 18 amino acids. Germline CDR1 and CDR2: SGHTS and YDEGEE. After removal of 0 bases from V and 3 bases from J, the junction contained 15 bases not matched to a gene. The CDR3 is CASSLAFVDQGENYEQYF. In nucleotides, the CDR3 is TGTGCCAGCAGCTTGGCCTTTGTCGACCAGGGGGAGAACTACGAGCAGTACTTC. Supplemented by reference TRBV5-8 and TRBJ2-7, the full variable domain reads EAGVTQSPTHLIKTRGQQATLRCSPISGHTSVYWYQQALGLGLQFLLWYDEGEERNRGNFPPRFSGRQFPNYSSELNVNALELEDSALYLCASSLAFVDQGENYEQYFGPGTRLTVT.

This clone was recorded a few times. The CDR3 DNA is TGTGCCAGCAGTGAGGGGACAGGGGACACTGAAGCTTTCTTT. As protein: CASSEGTGDTEAFF. This chain joins TRBV6-1 and TRBJ1-1, with 10 bases that match TRBD1. After removal of 3 bases from V and 3 bases from J, the junction contained 1 base not matched to a gene. CDR1 is MNHNS, CDR2 SASEGT, per germline. This CDR3 is 14 amino acids long.

The gene calls are TRBV9 and TRBJ1-5; TRBD1 matches 7 bases. V trimming: 4 bases; J trimming: 0 bases; junction bases outside the gene matches: 4. Germline V CDR1 and CDR2: SGDLS, YYNGEE. The CDR3 extends over 15 amino acids. The CDR3 here is CASSPGTDSNQPQHF. The CDR3 coding sequence is TGTGCCAGCAGCCCCGGGACAGATAGCAATCAGCCCCAGCATTTT.

The V call is TRBV19, the J call TRBJ1-5; weak D call: TRBD1 (6 bases). V lost 6 bases and J lost 4, with 13 bases in between. Germline V gives CDR1 LNHDA, CDR2 SQIVND (reference sequence). The CDR3 runs to 14 residues. The DNA for the CDR3 is TGTGCCAGTAGAACTGGGGGCCCAAATCAGCCCCAGCATTTT. Translated, it gives CASRTGGPNQPQHF.

This sequence joins TRBV7-9 and TRBJ2-5; 7 positions match TRBD1. CDR3 length equals 14 residues. After removal of 3 bases from V and 3 bases from J, the junction contained 4 bases not matched to a gene. Germline CDR1 and CDR2: SEHNR and FQNEAQ (reference sequence). For the CDR3, the DNA is TGTGCCAGCAGCTTTTGGGACAGTAAAGAGACCCAGTACTTC. Residues: CASSFWDSKETQYF. The whole variable domain, remainder taken from reference TRBV7-9 and TRBJ2-5, is DTGVSQNPRHKITKRGQNVTFRCDPISEHNRLYWYRQTLGQGPEFLTYFQNEAQLEKSRLLSDRFSAERPKGSFSTLEIQRTEQGDSAMYLCASSFWDSKETQYFGPGTRLLVL.